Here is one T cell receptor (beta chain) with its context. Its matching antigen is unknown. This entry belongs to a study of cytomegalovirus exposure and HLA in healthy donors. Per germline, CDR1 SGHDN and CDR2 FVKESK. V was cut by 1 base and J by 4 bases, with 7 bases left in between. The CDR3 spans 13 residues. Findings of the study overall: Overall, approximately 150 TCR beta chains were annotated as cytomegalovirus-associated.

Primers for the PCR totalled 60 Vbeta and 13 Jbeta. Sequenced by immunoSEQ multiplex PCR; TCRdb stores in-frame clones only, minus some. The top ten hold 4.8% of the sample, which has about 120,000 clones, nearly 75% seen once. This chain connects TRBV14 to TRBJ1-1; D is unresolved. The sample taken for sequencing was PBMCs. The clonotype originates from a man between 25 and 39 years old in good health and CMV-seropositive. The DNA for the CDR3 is TGTGCCAGCAGCCAAGTACAGATCACTGAAGCTTTCTTT. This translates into CASSQVQITEAFF.